This T cell receptor (beta chain) emerged from a study of blood T cell repertoires in COVID-19 (dated by TCRdb to the early 2020s). Looking at the study overall: The collaborator samples originated in the United States, Italy and Spain and spanned the acute and convalescent phases of COVID-19. The prospective study material was composed of cDNA or gDNA derived from T cells, B-cell-depleted T cells, or PBMCs. Deeply sampled blood TCRbeta repertoires from subjects exposed to, actively infected with, or recovered from COVID-19 were included in the dataset. The repertoires were made available in a free public database intended to serve as a resource for research on the immune response to SARS-CoV-2. Samples were obtained from the ongoing ImmuneRACE study (first 160 participants) and from 950 to 1,500 subjects provided by 6 global collaborators. Sample metadata almost always included a de-identified subject ID, COVID-19 status, age in years and sex. Where available, HLA class I and class II types were obtained from metadata supplied by the sample provider rather than from assay-based typing. What the authors observed across the whole study: How much clinical and demographic metadata was included differed by source and by participant, and the metadata was provided uncurated.

Enrolling through a virtual design, the prospective study's participants ranged in age from roughly 18 to 89 years and lived across approximately 25 United States geographic areas. In the prospective study, cohorts were assigned on the basis of participant-reported clinical history obtained from a screening survey and a study questionnaire. Recovered participants in ImmuneRACE Cohort 3 were defined by two consecutive negative NP/OP PCR tests, clearance by a healthcare professional, or resolution of symptoms. In the prospective study, whole blood, serum and a nasopharyngeal or oropharyngeal swab were collected from each participant by mobile phlebotomists. Prospective study participants could optionally give additional blood draws and questionnaires over an approximately two-month period. Before DNA extraction, prospective study blood samples were shipped either frozen or at room temperature. V lost 10 bases and J lost 3 bases; the stretch between them is 18 bases long. From the cysteine up to the phenylalanine, the CDR3 has a length of 15 residues. Only the CDR3 region is kept as DNA, spanning 45 bases read in frame from base 1. CDR1 ENHRY and CDR2 SYGVKD are derived from the germline V gene.

A remark on this clone: Its antigen is unknown. No much larger clone is present one base from it, and per-base qualities are unavailable.

TCRbeta CDR3 regions were amplified from genomic DNA using the immunoSEQ Assay, a bias-controlled multiplex PCR. On the authors' methods: Within the assay, amplification of reference gene primers was used to estimate how many nucleated cells each sample contained. To quantify the absolute abundance of each unique TCRbeta CDR3 rearrangement, sequence reads were collapsed and filtered. Productive Simpson clonality was computed per sample as the square root of Simpson's diversity index over productive rearrangements. Sourced from immuneACCESS, this table was stored by TCRdb with only in-frame sequences that have V and J called. A share of the clones is absent; for the studies checked, an unresolved V gene accounts for under half, and the remainder has no known explanation. V, J and clone size derive from that table, while D and trimming were established from the DNA sequence. The sample profile shows about 280,000 clones; approximately 81% of them were found once. Of the sample, about 2.3% falls within the top ten clones.

Rearrangement joined TRBV10-3 to TRBJ1-4; D gene: possibly TRBD1, on 5 matching bases. This sequence originates from a woman aged 45-65 years who had recovered from COVID-19. The material sequenced was PBMCs or T cells enriched from blood (not recorded which). The CDR3 is CATGGGASSNEKLFF. In nucleotides, the sequence is TGTGCCACCGGGGGTGGCGCCTCTTCTAATGAAAAACTGTTTTTT.